The 8 T cell receptor beta chains below were found in one sample sequenced in a study of blood T cell repertoires in COVID-19. Method: immunoSEQ multiplex PCR; TCRdb's copy keeps in-frame clones and lacks some. The sample lists about 180,000 clones, around 86% occurring once. Input material: peripheral blood. These receptors originate from a woman in her 70s with COVID-19, enrolled during active disease.

This clone was seen more than once but under ten times. CDR3 residues: CASSLAGRPNTGELFF. The CDR3 region has the DNA TGTGCCAGCAGCTTAGCGGGGCGGCCGAACACCGGGGAGCTGTTTTTT. The rearrangement uses TRBV7-2 and TRBJ2-2; possible D gene TRBD1, 5 bases. The V gene's germline CDR1 is SGHTA and CDR2 FQGNSA. CDR3 length: 16 residues. The V end lost 0 bases, the J end lost 0 bases, and 8 bases lay between the germline ends.

The genes are TRBV7-3 and TRBJ2-3, with TRBD1 matching 8 bases. The CDR3 contains 14 residues. The germline CDR1 and CDR2 sequences are SGHTA and FQGTGA. The J segment lost 6 bases and the V segment lost 4 bases, leaving 6 bases of the junction unmatched. CDR3 residues: CASSWGTGSDTQYF. The CDR3 DNA reads as TGTGCCAGCAGCTGGGGGACAGGATCGGATACGCAGTATTTT.

As regards this clone: The same CDR3 arises from other DNA sequences in this sample as well. The chain combines TRBV28 with TRBJ1-2, with 9 nucleotides matching TRBD1. The junction had 1 base not matched to a gene; V was cut back by 3 bases and J by 2 bases. The CDR3 sequence is 14 residues long. Germline V CDR1 and CDR2: MDHEN, SYDVKM. CDR3 bases: TGTGCCAGCAGTTTGGGACAGGGAAACTATGGCTACACCTTC. Its protein is CASSLGQGNYGYTF.

This chain joins TRBV6-2 or TRBV6-3 and TRBJ2-7; TRBD1 aligns across 9 bases. The germline CDR1 and CDR2 sequences are MNHEY and SVGEGT. This CDR3 is built from 16 residues. The junction had 10 bases not matched to a gene; V was cut back by 6 bases and J by 1 base. CDR3 bases: TGTGCCAGCAGCTTCACCGGGACAGGGAGTTCCTACGAGCAGTACTTC. This encodes CASSFTGTGSSYEQYF.

The V and J genes are TRBV5-6 and TRBJ1-6, with 10 bases aligning to TRBD1. V lost 4 bases, J lost 7 bases, and 8 bases stayed unmatched. This CDR3 contains 16 residues. In germline, CDR1 is SGHDT, CDR2 YYEEEE. The CDR3 sequence is CASSPGTGVGNSPLHF. The CDR3 DNA reads as TGTGCCAGCAGCCCCGGGACAGGGGTCGGCAATTCACCCCTCCACTTT.

In this sample, this clone turned up a few times. V and J are TRBV2 and TRBJ1-2; D gene ambiguous. The CDR3 consists of 15 residues. Germline assignment: CDR1 SNHLY and CDR2 FYNNEI. Trimming left V 1 base short and J 1 base short, with 10 bases between. For the CDR3, the DNA is TGTGCCAGCAGTGAAGTCGTAATACTTAACTATGGCTACACCTTC. As protein: CASSEVVILNYGYTF.

The genes are TRBV25-1 and TRBJ1-4; D is unresolved. The length of the CDR3 is 13 residues. The V and J ends lost 5 bases and 8 bases respectively, with 12 bases between them. CDR1 is MGHDK, CDR2 SYGVNS, per germline. The CDR3 reads CASSYPGREKLFF. Written as DNA, the CDR3 is TGTGCCAGCAGTTACCCGGGGAGGGAAAAACTGTTTTTT. Filled out from reference TRBV25-1 and TRBJ1-4, the complete variable domain reads EADIYQTPRYLVIGTGKKITLECSQTMGHDKMYWYQQDPGMELHLIHYSYGVNSTEKGDLSSESTVSRIRTEHFPLTLESARPSHTSQYLCASSYPGREKLFFGSGTQLSVL.

This clone has a handful of counts. This chain links TRBV6-2 or TRBV6-3 with TRBJ2-3, with 7 bases identical to TRBD2. The V gene end was trimmed by 0 bases and the J gene end by 2 bases; junction bases not matched to a gene: 11. Germline lookup yields CDR1 MNHEY and CDR2 SVGEGT. The CDR3 has 18 amino acids. The CDR3, as DNA: TGTGCCAGCAGTTACTCGCTATGGGGCGGGAGTTCCACAGATACGCAGTATTTT. Residues: CASSYSLWGGSSTDTQYF.